This TCR beta chain was documented in a study of cytotoxic CD8 clonotypes in ibrutinib-treated CLL. Profiling relied on immunoSEQ multiplex PCR, and the TCRdb table lists in-frame clones only, not all of them. The table has approximately 160,000 clones, about 88% seen once. Concerning this clone itself: Its cognate antigen is unknown.

General observations from the study: Clonality rose at ibrutinib response, held steady in sustained remission, and fell toward baseline at progression.

The CDR3 length is 17 residues. The germline V gene has CDR1 SGHVS and CDR2 FQNEAQ. With V trimmed by 6 bases and J by 4 bases, 16 bases remained unmatched. The sample in question was PBMCs, obtained at disease progression, from a patient treated with ibrutinib. The origin of this receptor is a human donor with chronic lymphocytic leukemia. This chain links TRBV7-8 with TRBJ1-1; 8 bases map to TRBD1. The CDR3 region is CASRGVGRTGRGTEAFF. CDR3 in DNA: TGTGCCAGCAGGGGGGTGGGGAGGACAGGGCGCGGCACTGAAGCTTTCTTT.